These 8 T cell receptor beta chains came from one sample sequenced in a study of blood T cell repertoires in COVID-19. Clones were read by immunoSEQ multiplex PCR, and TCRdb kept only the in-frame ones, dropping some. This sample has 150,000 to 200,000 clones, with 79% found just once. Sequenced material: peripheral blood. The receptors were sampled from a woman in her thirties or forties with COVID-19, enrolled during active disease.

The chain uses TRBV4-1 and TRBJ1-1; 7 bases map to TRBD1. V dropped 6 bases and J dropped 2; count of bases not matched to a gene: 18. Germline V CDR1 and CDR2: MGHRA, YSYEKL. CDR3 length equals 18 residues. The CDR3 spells CASSQKGASLNRNTEAFF. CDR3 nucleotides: TGCGCCAGCAGTCAAAAGGGGGCGAGTTTAAATAGAAACACTGAAGCTTTCTTT.

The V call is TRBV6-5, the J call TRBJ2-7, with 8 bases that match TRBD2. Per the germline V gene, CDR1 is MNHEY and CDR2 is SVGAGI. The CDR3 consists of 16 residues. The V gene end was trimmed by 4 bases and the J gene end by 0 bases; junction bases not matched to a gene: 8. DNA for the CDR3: TGTGCCAGCAGTTTGCCTCCGGGACTAGACTCCTACGAGCAGTACTTC. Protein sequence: CASSLPPGLDSYEQYF.

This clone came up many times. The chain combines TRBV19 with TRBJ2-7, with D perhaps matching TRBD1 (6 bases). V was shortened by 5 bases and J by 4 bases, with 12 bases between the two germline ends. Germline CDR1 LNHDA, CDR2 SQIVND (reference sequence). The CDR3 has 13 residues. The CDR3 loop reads CASSPDSRYEQYF. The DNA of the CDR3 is TGTGCCAGTAGTCCGGACAGTAGGTACGAGCAGTACTTC.

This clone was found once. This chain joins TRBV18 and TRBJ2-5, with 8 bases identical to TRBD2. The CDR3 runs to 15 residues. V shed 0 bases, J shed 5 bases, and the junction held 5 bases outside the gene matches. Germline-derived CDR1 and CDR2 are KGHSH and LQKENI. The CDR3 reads CASSPPAGGGETQYF. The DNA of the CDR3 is TGTGCCAGCTCACCACCGGCGGGAGGTGGCGAGACCCAGTACTTC.

The CDR3 loop is CASSLSTGGDGYTF. The CDR3 region has the DNA TGCGCCAGCAGCTTATCGACAGGGGGCGATGGCTACACCTTC. The J gene is TRBJ1-2, the V gene TRBV5-1; 10 bases are a match to TRBD1. Germline V gene sequence: CDR1 SGHRS, CDR2 YFSETQ. The CDR3 totals 14 residues. The V gene end was trimmed by 2 bases and the J gene end by 6 bases; junction bases not matched to a gene: 4. Full variable domain (missing parts from reference TRBV5-1 and TRBJ1-2): KAGVTQTPRYLIKTRGQQVTLSCSPISGHRSVSWYQQTPGQGLQFLFEYFSETQRNKGNFPGRFSGRQFSNSRSEMNVSTLELGDSALYLCASSLSTGGDGYTFGSGTRLTVV.

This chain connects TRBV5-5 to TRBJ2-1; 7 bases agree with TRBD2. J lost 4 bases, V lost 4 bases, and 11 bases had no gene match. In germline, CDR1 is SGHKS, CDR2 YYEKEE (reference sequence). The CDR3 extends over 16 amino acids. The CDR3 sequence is CASSPLWTSDYNEQFF. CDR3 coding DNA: TGTGCCAGCAGCCCCTTATGGACTAGTGATTACAATGAGCAGTTCTTC.

The CDR3 nucleotides are TGTGCCAGCAGTTTTCCCCCTGCGGTGGGAGGGCCGTCCTACGAGCAGTACTTC. The encoded protein is CASSFPPAVGGPSYEQYF. The chain couples TRBV28 to TRBJ2-7; TRBD2 aligns across 7 bases. Germline values: CDR1 MDHEN, CDR2 SYDVKM. There are 18 residues in the CDR3. V gave up 3 bases and J gave up 1 base; unmatched junction bases: 15.

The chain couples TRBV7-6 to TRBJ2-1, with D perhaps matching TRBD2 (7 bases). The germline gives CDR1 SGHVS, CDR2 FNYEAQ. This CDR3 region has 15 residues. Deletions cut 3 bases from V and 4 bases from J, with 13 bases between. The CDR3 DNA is TGTGCCAGCAGCTTGGGAGGGGGGCCATACAATGAGCAGTTCTTC. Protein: CASSLGGGPYNEQFF.